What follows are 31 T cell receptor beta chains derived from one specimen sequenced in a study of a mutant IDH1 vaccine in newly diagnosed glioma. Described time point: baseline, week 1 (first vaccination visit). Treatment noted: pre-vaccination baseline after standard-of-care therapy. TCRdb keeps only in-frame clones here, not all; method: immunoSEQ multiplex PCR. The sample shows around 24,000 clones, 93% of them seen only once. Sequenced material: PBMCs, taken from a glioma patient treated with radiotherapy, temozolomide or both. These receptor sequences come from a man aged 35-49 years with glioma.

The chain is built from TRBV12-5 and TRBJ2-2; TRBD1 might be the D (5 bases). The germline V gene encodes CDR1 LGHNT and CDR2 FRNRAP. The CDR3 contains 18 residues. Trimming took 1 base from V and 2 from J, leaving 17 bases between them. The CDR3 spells CASGLETGDTPNTGELFF. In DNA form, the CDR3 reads TGTGCTAGTGGTTTGGAAACAGGCGATACCCCAAACACCGGGGAGCTGTTTTTT.

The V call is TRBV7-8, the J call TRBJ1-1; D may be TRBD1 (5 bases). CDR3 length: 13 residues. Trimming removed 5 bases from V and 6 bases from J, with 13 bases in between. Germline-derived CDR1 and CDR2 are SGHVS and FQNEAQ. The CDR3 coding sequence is TGTGCCAGCAGCCCGGGGGGGGTGGCTGAAGCTTTCTTT. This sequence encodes CASSPGGVAEAFF.

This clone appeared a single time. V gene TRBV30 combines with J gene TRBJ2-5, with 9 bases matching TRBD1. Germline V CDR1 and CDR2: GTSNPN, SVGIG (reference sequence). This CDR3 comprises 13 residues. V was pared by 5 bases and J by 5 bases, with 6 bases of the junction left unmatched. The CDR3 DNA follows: TGTGCCTGGGGACAGGGGATTCGGGAGACCCAGTACTTC. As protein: CAWGQGIRETQYF.

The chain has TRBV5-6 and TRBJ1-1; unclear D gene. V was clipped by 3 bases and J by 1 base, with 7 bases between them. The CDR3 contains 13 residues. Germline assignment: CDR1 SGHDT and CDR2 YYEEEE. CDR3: CASSYGANTEAFF. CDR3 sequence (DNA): TGTGCCAGCAGCTACGGTGCGAACACTGAAGCTTTCTTT.

The CDR3 is CASNWAGTAYEQYF. The CDR3 nucleotides read TGTGCCAGCAACTGGGCGGGGACTGCCTACGAGCAGTACTTC. This chain links TRBV11-2 with TRBJ2-7; a possible D gene is TRBD2 (6 bases). Trimming shortened V by 7 bases and J by 2 bases, and 15 bases separated the two germline ends. Germline lookup yields CDR1 SGHAT and CDR2 FQNNGV. There are 14 residues in the CDR3.

CDR3 bases: TGTGCCAGCAGTGAATTATTACGACAGGACACTGGAAACACCATATATTTT. Its protein product is CASSELLRQDTGNTIYF. The chain links TRBV2 to TRBJ1-3; possibly TRBD1 for D (6 bases). CDR1 and CDR2 (germline): SNHLY, FYNNEI. The CDR3 has 17 amino acids. V lost 2 bases, J lost 2 bases, and 16 bases lay in between.

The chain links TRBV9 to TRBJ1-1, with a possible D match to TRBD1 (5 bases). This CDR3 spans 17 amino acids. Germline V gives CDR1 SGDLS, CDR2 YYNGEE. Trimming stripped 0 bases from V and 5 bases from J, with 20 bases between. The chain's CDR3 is CASSVATVGRALTEAFF. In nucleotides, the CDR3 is TGTGCCAGCAGCGTAGCCACAGTGGGCAGGGCTCTAACTGAAGCTTTCTTT.

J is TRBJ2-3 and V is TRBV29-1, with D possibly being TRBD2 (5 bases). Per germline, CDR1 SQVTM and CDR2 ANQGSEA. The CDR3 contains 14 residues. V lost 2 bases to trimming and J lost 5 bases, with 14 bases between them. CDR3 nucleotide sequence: TGCAGCGTTGAACGTCCGGGATCCGGAGATACGCAGTATTTT. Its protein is CSVERPGSGDTQYF.

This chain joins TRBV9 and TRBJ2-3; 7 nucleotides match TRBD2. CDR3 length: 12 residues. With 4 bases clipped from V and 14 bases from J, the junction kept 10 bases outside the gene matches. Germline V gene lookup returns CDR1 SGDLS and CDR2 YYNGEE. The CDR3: CASSYGLGLLYF. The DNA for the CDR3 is TGTGCCAGCAGCTATGGACTAGGTCTTTTGTATTTT.

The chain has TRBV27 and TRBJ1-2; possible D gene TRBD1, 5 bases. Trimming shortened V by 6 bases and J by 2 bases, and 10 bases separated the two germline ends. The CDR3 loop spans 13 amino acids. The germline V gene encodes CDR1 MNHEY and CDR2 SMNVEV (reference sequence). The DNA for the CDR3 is TGTGCCAGCAGCTCACAGGAGAACTATGGCTACACCTTC. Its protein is CASSSQENYGYTF.

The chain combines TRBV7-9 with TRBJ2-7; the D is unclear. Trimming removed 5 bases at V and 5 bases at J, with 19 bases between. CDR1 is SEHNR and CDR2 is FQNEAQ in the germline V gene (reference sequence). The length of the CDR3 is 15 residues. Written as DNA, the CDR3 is TGTGCCAGCAGCCATCCGTTCATAGGGTACCACGAGCAGTACTTC. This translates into CASSHPFIGYHEQYF.

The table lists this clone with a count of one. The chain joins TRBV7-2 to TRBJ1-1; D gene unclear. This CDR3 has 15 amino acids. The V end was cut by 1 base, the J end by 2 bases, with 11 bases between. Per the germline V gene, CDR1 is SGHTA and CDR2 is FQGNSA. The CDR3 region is CASSLEGSPNTEAFF. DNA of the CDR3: TGTGCCAGCAGCTTAGAGGGAAGCCCAAACACTGAAGCTTTCTTT.

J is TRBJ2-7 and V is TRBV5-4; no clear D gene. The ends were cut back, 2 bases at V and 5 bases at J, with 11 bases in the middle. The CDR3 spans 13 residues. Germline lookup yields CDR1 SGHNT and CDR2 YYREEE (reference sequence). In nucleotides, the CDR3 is TGTGCCAGCAGCTTCCCCCAATCGAACGAGCAGTACTTC. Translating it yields CASSFPQSNEQYF.

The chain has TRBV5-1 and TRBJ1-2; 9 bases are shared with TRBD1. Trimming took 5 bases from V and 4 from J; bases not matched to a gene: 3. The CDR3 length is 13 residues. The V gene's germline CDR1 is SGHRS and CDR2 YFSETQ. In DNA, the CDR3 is TGCGCCAGCAGGGGGGACAGGGTCTATGGCTACACCTTC. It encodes CASRGDRVYGYTF.

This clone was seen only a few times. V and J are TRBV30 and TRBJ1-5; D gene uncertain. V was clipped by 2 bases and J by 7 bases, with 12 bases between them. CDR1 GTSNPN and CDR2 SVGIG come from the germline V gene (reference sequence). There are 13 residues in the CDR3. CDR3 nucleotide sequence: TGTGCCTGGAGTTCCGGGTTAAGCCAGCCCCAGCATTTT. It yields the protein CAWSSGLSQPQHF.

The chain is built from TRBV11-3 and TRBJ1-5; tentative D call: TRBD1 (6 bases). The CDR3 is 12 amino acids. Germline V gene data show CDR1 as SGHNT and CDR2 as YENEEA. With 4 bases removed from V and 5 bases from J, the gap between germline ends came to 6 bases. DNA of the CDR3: TGTGCCAGCAGCTGGACAGATCAGCCCCAGCATTTT. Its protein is CASSWTDQPQHF.

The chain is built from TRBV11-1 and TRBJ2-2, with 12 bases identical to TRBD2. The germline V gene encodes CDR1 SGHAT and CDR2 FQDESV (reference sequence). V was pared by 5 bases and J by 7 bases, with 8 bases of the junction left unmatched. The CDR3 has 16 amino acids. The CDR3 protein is CASSRTSGEVGGELFF. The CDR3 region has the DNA TGTGCCAGCAGCCGGACTAGCGGGGAAGTGGGCGGGGAGCTGTTTTTT.

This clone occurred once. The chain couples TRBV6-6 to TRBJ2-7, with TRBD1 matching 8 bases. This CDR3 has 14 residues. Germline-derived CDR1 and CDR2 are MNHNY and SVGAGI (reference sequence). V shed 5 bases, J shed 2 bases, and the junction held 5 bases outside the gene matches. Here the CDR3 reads CASSLPTGAYEQYF. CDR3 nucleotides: TGTGCCAGCAGTCTGCCGACAGGGGCCTACGAGCAGTACTTC.

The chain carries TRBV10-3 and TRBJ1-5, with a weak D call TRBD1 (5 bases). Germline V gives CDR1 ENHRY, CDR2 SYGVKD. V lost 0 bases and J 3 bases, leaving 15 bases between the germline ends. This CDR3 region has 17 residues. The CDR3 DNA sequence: TGTGCCATCAGTGAGTCGAGCACAGGATCCTTCAATCAGCCCCAGCATTTT. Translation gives CAISESSTGSFNQPQHF.

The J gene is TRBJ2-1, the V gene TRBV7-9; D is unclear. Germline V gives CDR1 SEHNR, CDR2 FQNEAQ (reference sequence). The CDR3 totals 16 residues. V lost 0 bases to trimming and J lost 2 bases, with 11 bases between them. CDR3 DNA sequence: TGTGCCAGCAGCTTAGCGTTGGCTGGAACCTACAATGAGCAGTTCTTC. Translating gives CASSLALAGTYNEQFF.

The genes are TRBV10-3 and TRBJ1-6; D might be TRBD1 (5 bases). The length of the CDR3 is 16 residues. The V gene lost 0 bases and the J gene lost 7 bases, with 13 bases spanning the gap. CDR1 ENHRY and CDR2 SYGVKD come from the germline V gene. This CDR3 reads CAISESAGRQNSPLHF. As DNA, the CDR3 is TGTGCCATCAGTGAGTCTGCGGGACGGCAGAATTCACCCCTCCACTTT.

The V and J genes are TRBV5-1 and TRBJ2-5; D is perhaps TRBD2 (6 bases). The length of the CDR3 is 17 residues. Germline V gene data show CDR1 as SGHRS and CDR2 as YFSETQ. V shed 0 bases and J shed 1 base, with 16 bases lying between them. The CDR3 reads CASSLAGRGLAQETQYF. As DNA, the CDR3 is TGCGCCAGCAGCTTGGCTGGGCGGGGACTTGCCCAAGAGACCCAGTACTTC. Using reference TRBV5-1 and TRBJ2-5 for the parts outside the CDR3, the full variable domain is KAGVTQTPRYLIKTRGQQVTLSCSPISGHRSVSWYQQTPGQGLQFLFEYFSETQRNKGNFPGRFSGRQFSNSRSEMNVSTLELGDSALYLCASSLAGRGLAQETQYFGPGTRLLVL.

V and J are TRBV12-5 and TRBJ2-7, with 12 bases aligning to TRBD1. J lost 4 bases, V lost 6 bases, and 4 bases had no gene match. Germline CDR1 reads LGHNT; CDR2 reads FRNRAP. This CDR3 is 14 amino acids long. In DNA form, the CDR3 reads TGTGCTAGTGGAGGGACAGGGGGCGGGTACGAGCAGTACTTC. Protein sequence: CASGGTGGGYEQYF.

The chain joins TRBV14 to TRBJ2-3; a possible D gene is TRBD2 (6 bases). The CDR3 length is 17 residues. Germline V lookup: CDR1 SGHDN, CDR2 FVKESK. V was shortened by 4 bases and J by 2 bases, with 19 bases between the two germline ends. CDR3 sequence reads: CASSLTHWRDVTDTQYF. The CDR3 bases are TGTGCCAGCAGCCTGACCCACTGGCGGGACGTCACAGATACGCAGTATTTT.

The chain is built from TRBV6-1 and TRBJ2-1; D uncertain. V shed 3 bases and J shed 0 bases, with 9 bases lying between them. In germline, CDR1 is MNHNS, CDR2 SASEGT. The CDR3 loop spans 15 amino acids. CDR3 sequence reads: CASSEDRSSYNEQFF. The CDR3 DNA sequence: TGTGCCAGCAGTGAGGACCGGAGCTCCTACAATGAGCAGTTCTTC.

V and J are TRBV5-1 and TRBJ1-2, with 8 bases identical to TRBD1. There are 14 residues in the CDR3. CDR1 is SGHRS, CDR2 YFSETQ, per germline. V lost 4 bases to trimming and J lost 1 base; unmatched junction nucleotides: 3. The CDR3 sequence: CASSQGQDNYGYTF. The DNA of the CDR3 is TGCGCCAGCAGCCAGGGACAGGATAACTATGGCTACACCTTC. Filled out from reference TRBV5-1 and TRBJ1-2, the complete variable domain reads KAGVTQTPRYLIKTRGQQVTLSCSPISGHRSVSWYQQTPGQGLQFLFEYFSETQRNKGNFPGRFSGRQFSNSRSEMNVSTLELGDSALYLCASSQGQDNYGYTFGSGTRLTVV.

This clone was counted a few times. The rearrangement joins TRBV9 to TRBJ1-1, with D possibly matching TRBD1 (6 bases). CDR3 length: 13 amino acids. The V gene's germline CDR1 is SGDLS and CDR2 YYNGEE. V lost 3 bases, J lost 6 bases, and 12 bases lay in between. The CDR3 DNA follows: TGTGCCAGCAGCGAGGGGGAAAGGGCTGAAGCTTTCTTT. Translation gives CASSEGERAEAFF.

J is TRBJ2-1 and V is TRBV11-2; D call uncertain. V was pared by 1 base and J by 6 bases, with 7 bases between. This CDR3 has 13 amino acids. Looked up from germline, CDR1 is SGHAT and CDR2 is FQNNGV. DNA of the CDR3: TGTGCCAGCAGCTTAGTAGCATCCAATGAGCAGTTCTTC. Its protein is CASSLVASNEQFF.

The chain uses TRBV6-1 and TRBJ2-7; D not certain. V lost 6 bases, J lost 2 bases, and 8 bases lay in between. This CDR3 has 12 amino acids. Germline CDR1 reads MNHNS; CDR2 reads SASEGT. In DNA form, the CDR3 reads TGTGCCAGCAGGGCAAAACCCTACGAGCAGTACTTC. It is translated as CASRAKPYEQYF.

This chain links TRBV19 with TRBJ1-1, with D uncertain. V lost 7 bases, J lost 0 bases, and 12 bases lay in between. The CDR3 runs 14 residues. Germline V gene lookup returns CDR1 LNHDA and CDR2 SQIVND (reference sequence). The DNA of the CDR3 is TGTGCCAGTACCATGGGATTCCTGAACACTGAAGCTTTCTTT. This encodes CASTMGFLNTEAFF.

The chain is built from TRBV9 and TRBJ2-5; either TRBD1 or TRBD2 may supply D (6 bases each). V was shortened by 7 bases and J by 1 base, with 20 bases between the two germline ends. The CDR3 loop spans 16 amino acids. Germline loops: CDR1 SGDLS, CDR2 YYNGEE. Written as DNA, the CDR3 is TGTGCCAGCGGACTCTCAGGGCCGGGGGCCCAAGAGACCCAGTACTTC. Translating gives CASGLSGPGAQETQYF. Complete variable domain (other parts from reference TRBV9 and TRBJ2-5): DSGVTQTPKHLITATGQRVTLRCSPRSGDLSVYWYQQSLDQGLQFLIQYYNGEERAKGNILERFSAQQFPDLHSELNLSSLELGDSALYFCASGLSGPGAQETQYFGPGTRLLVL.